The TCR beta chain under discussion was sequenced for a study of early T cells in non-severe SARS-CoV-2 infection. Overall study results and limits: Database matching using VDJdb favored anti-spike CD8 responses, with private and CD4 specificities left missing.

Trimming pared 4 bases from V and 0 bases from J, leaving 17 bases between. The length of the CDR3 is 17 residues. The V gene's germline CDR1 is SGHRS and CDR2 YFSETQ. This clonotype was observed at least ten times. Its specificity is unknown. In the library, individual cDNA molecules carried attached unique molecular identifiers. TCRdb independently ran MiXCR on the 5' RACE reads; one entry per CDR3 protein. Altogether some 50,000 distinct CDR3 sequences are present, around 6% being singletons, with the ten largest covering approximately 4.1%. The chain is built from TRBV5-1 and TRBJ1-3; TRBD1 might be the D (5 bases). The sequence came from an adult who was a healthcare worker with PCR-confirmed SARS-CoV-2 infection or an uninfected control (not recorded which). Material for sequencing was whole blood. The chain's CDR3 is CASSLSGTAYSGNTIYF. The CDR3 coding sequence is TGCGCCAGCAGCCTTAGCGGGACGGCCTACTCTGGAAACACCATATATTTT.